The clone carrying this TCR beta chain was seen once. Clones were sequenced by immunoSEQ multiplex PCR, and TCRdb holds only the in-frame ones, with some missing. This sample has about 47,000 clones; more than 85% occur once, and the top ten carry 0.99%. These data belong to a study of T cell changes during pregnancy in multiple sclerosis. The receptor was isolated from a female donor with multiple sclerosis, enrolled in a pregnancy study. The sample in question was peripheral blood, obtained after pregnancy.

CDR3 coding DNA: TGTGCCAGCAGCCCCACTTCCCTGATACTCTACGAGCAGTACTTC. Its translation: CASSPTSLILYEQYF. This chain uses TRBV7-9 with TRBJ2-7; D is unresolved. The CDR3 length is 15 residues. Trimming removed 5 bases at V and 3 bases at J, with 17 bases between. Germline CDR1 reads SEHNR; CDR2 reads FQNEAQ (reference sequence).